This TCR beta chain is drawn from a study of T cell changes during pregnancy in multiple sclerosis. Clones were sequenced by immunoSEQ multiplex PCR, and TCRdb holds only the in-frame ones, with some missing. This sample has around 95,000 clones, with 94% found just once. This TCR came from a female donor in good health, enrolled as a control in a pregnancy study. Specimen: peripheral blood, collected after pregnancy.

The CDR3 bases are TGTGCCAGCAGTTTTAGGACACTGAACACCGGGGAGCTGTTTTTT. It codes for CASSFRTLNTGELFF. The chain carries TRBV28 and TRBJ2-2, with D possibly being TRBD1 (5 bases). Between the trimmed V and J ends, which lost 3 bases and 1 base, there was a span of 9 bases. CDR1 MDHEN and CDR2 SYDVKM come from the germline V gene. The length of the CDR3 is 15 residues.